Following are 9 T cell receptor beta chains from one sample sequenced in a study of blood T cell repertoires in COVID-19. Data came from immunoSEQ multiplex PCR; TCRdb stores just in-frame clones and leaves some out. Among around 110,000 clones listed, more than 80% were seen once. Sequencing was carried out using peripheral blood. Receptor source: a man in his forties or fifties with active or convalescent COVID-19.

The chain couples TRBV6-6 to TRBJ1-5; D perhaps matches TRBD1 (5 bases). Trimming took off 6 bases at V and 0 bases at J, with 12 bases between the two ends. CDR3 length equals 15 residues. Germline V gene data show CDR1 as MNHNY and CDR2 as SVGAGI (reference sequence). CDR3 in amino acids: CASRQTGDSNQPQHF. The CDR3 coding sequence is TGTGCCAGCAGGCAAACAGGAGATAGCAATCAGCCCCAGCATTTT.

The chain couples TRBV5-1 to TRBJ1-2, with 10 bases fitting TRBD1. Per germline, CDR1 SGHRS and CDR2 YFSETQ. J lost 7 bases, V lost 0 bases, and 3 bases had no gene match. CDR3 length: 14 residues. The CDR3 loop is CASSLDGTGVGYTF. The CDR3, as DNA: TGCGCCAGCAGCTTGGATGGGACAGGGGTTGGCTACACCTTC.

V and J are TRBV11-2 and TRBJ2-1; 9 nucleotides agree with TRBD1. J gave up 9 bases and V 5 bases, and 14 bases lay outside the gene matches. The CDR3 is 16 amino acids. CDR1 is SGHAT and CDR2 is FQNNGV in the germline V gene. The chain's CDR3 is CASSDTGTGYNGEQFF. The CDR3 DNA reads TGTGCCAGCAGCGATACCGGGACAGGGTACAATGGTGAGCAGTTCTTC.

The rearrangement links TRBV7-8 to TRBJ2-1; 8 bases are shared with TRBD2. The CDR3 loop spans 16 amino acids. After removal of 5 bases from V and 0 bases from J, the junction contained 6 bases not matched to a gene. Germline V gene data show CDR1 as SGHVS and CDR2 as FQNEAQ. The chain's CDR3 is CASSRSGGASYNEQFF. The CDR3 DNA reads as TGTGCCAGCAGCCGAAGCGGGGGCGCCTCCTACAATGAGCAGTTCTTC.

This chain's CDR3 is CASQIGQGNNSPLHF. CDR3 bases: TGTGCCAGCCAGATTGGACAGGGGAATAATTCACCCCTCCACTTT. This sequence joins TRBV28 and TRBJ1-6; 9 positions agree with TRBD1. Germline values: CDR1 MDHEN, CDR2 SYDVKM. V lost 8 bases, J lost 5 bases, and 7 bases stayed unmatched. This CDR3 is built from 15 residues.

This chain uses TRBV5-6 with TRBJ1-1, with D unresolved. The CDR3 contains 16 residues. Trimming left V 4 bases short and J 4 bases short, with 20 bases between. Germline V gene data show CDR1 as SGHDT and CDR2 as YYEEEE. In DNA form, the CDR3 reads TGTGCCAGCAGCCTGCGGGATTTTAAGGGTGGCACTGAAGCTTTCTTT. Translation: CASSLRDFKGGTEAFF.

V usage is TRBV24-1 and J usage is TRBJ1-5, with D maybe TRBD1 (6 bases). The CDR3 is made up of 17 amino acids. Trimming left V 1 base short and J 2 bases short, with 14 bases between. Germline CDR1 KGHDR, CDR2 SFDVKD. The CDR3 coding sequence is TGTGCCACCAGTGATTTCCGCAGGGGTGATGGCAATCAGCCCCAGCATTTT. The encoded protein is CATSDFRRGDGNQPQHF.

The V gene is TRBV4-1, the J gene TRBJ2-1; D is unresolved. Germline assignment: CDR1 MGHRA and CDR2 YSYEKL. Trimming cost V 4 bases and J 0 bases, with 10 bases left between them. The CDR3 length is 15 residues. The CDR3 here is CASSRLPSSYNEQFF. The CDR3 DNA reads TGCGCCAGCAGCCGCCTTCCGAGCTCCTACAATGAGCAGTTCTTC.

The chain is built from TRBV11-2 and TRBJ1-1, with a possible D match to TRBD1 (6 bases). V shed 4 bases and J shed 0 bases, with 9 bases lying between them. The CDR3 contains 14 residues. Germline V lookup: CDR1 SGHAT, CDR2 FQNNGV. The CDR3 bases are TGTGCCAGCAGCTCACAGGGACTGAACACTGAAGCTTTCTTT. This sequence encodes CASSSQGLNTEAFF.